The 7 T cell receptor beta chains below come from one sample, sequenced in a study of blood T cell repertoires in COVID-19. The data were produced by immunoSEQ multiplex PCR, yet TCRdb's version contains in-frame clones alone and is incomplete. In the table there are 150,000 to 200,000 clones, 65% to 90% of which are singletons. The sequencing sample was made of peripheral blood. Receptors originate from a man aged 55 to 69 with acute or convalescent COVID-19.

V gene TRBV2 combines with J gene TRBJ1-5; possibly TRBD1 for D (5 bases). V shed 7 bases and J shed 3 bases, with 10 bases lying between them. This CDR3 comprises 13 residues. CDR1 and CDR2 from the germline V gene are SNHLY and FYNNEI. Written as DNA, the CDR3 is TGTGCCAGCACGCAGGGCATCAATCAGCCCCAGCATTTT. Amino acids: CASTQGINQPQHF.

This clone was found a few times. The chain recombines TRBV5-1 with TRBJ2-7, with D perhaps TRBD1 (6 bases). Germline assignment: CDR1 SGHRS and CDR2 YFSETQ. The V and J ends lost 4 bases and 4 bases respectively, with 15 bases between them. CDR3 length equals 14 residues. This CDR3 reads CASSSGQYEYEQYF. The CDR3 DNA follows: TGCGCCAGCAGCAGCGGACAGTACGAATACGAGCAGTACTTC.

A few counts support this clone. V gene TRBV7-3 combines with J gene TRBJ2-7, with TRBD2 identical over 9 bases. Germline-derived CDR1 and CDR2 are SGHTA and FQGTGA. The CDR3 runs 14 residues. Trimming took 5 bases from V and 3 from J; bases not matched to a gene: 5. CDR3 sequence (DNA): TGTGCCAGCAGCCCCCATAGCGGGAGCTACGAGCAGTACTTC. Protein sequence: CASSPHSGSYEQYF.

The chain recombines TRBV7-9 with TRBJ2-2, with D maybe TRBD1 (5 bases). V lost 2 bases to trimming and J lost 4 bases, with 11 bases between them. Germline-derived CDR1 and CDR2 are SEHNR and FQNEAQ (reference sequence). The CDR3 runs to 15 residues. The CDR3 DNA follows: TGTGCCAGCAGCTTACCCAGGGTTGGCACCGGGGAGCTGTTTTTT. Translation: CASSLPRVGTGELFF.

The gene calls are TRBV21-1 and TRBJ2-1; the D call of TRBD1 is as the table states it, not checked on the DNA. TRBV21-1 is assigned pseudogene status. The CDR3 loop spans 14 amino acids. DNA of the CDR3: TGTGCCAGCAGCACCAGGACAGAGCACAATGAGCAGTTCTTC. Its protein is CASSTRTEHNEQFF.

In DNA, the CDR3 is TGTGCCAGCAGCTCGAGTCTAGCGGGTAACCAAGAGACCCAGTACTTC. Translation: CASSSSLAGNQETQYF. J is TRBJ2-5 and V is TRBV7-8; the match to TRBD2 covers 8 bases. Germline V gene sequence: CDR1 SGHVS, CDR2 FQNEAQ. This CDR3 region has 16 residues. The V gene end was trimmed by 4 bases and the J gene end by 0 bases; junction bases not matched to a gene: 7. The full variable domain, its missing parts supplied by reference TRBV7-8 and TRBJ2-5, is GAGVSQSPRYKVAKRGQDVALRCDPISGHVSLFWYQQALGQGPEFLTYFQNEAQLDKSGLPSDRFFAERPEGSVSTLKIQRTQQEDSAVYLCASSSSLAGNQETQYFGPGTRLLVL.

This sequence joins TRBV24-1 and TRBJ2-3, with 10 bases lining up with TRBD2. The length of the CDR3 is 15 residues. V dropped 6 bases and J dropped 3; count of bases not matched to a gene: 5. CDR1 and CDR2 (germline): KGHDR, SFDVKD. In DNA form, the CDR3 reads TGTGCCACCAGTCTAGCGGGAGAGAGGACAGATACGCAGTATTTT. Its protein product is CATSLAGERTDTQYF.